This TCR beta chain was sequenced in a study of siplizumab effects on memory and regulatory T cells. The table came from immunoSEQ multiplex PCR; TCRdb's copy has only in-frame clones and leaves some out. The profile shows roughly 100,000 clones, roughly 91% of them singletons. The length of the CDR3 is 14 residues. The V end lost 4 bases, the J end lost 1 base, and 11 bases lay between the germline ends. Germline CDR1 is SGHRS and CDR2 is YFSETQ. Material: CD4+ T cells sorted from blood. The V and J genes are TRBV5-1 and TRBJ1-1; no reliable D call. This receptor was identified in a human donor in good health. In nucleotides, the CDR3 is TGCGCCAGCAGCCCCCGTGCGGGGAACACTGAAGCTTTCTTT. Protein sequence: CASSPRAGNTEAFF. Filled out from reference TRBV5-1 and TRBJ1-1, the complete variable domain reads KAGVTQTPRYLIKTRGQQVTLSCSPISGHRSVSWYQQTPGQGLQFLFEYFSETQRNKGNFPGRFSGRQFSNSRSEMNVSTLELGDSALYLCASSPRAGNTEAFFGQGTRLTVV.